This record looks at one T cell receptor (beta chain) sequence and its context. Time point indicated: newly diagnosed GD, antithyroid drugs for less than 3 months. Researchers made the TCR library from RNA that was extracted from PBMCs. The authors built TCR beta libraries using iRepertoire HTBI primers and Arm-PCR of CDR3 regions. TCRdb passed the multiplex PCR reads through MiXCR, listing each CDR3 protein once. The sample includes roughly 500,000 distinct CDR3 sequences, around 12% of them seen just once. This sample was included in a study of regulatory T cells in long-lasting Graves disease. The sample was also linked to a second study, of T cells in Graves' hyperthyroidism and ophthalmopathy. That report notes: Thyroid ultrasound, orbital computed tomography, clinical symptoms, and serum thyroxine and TRAb underpinned diagnoses. With the HTBI primer set, the TCR CDR3 went through a first round of RT-PCR. Ophthalmopathy was told apart from stable hyperthyroidism by a 13 V-J model.

This material consisted of peripheral blood mononuclear cells (PBMCs), taken at new diagnosis, from a patient treated with antithyroid drugs. This sequence was found in a woman aged 25 to 39 with Graves disease.

This CDR3 reads CASSIAGPADYEQYF. The CDR3 coding sequence is TGTGCCAGTAGTATAGCCGGACCAGCGGACTACGAGCAGTACTTC. The chain uses TRBV19 and TRBJ2-7, with D perhaps matching TRBD2 (5 bases). V was clipped by 1 base and J by 3 bases, with 13 bases between them. Per the germline V gene, CDR1 is LNHDA and CDR2 is SQIVND (reference sequence). The CDR3 loop spans 15 amino acids.